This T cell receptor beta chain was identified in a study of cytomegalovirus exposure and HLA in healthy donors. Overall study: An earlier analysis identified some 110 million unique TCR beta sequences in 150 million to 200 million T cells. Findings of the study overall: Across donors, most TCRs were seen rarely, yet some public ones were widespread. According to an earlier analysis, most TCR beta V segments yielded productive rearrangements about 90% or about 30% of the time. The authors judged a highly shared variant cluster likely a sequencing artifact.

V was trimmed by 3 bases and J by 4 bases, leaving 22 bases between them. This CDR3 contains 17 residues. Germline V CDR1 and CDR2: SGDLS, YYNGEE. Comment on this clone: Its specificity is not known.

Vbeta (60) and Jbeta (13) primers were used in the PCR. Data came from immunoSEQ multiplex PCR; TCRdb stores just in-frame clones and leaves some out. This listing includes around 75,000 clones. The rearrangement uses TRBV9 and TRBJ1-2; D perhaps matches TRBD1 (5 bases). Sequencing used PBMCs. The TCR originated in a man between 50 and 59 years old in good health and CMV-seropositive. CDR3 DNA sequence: TGTGCCAGCAGCGCCCCAATAGGAGGAGGGACGGCCTATGGCTACACCTTC. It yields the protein CASSAPIGGGTAYGYTF.